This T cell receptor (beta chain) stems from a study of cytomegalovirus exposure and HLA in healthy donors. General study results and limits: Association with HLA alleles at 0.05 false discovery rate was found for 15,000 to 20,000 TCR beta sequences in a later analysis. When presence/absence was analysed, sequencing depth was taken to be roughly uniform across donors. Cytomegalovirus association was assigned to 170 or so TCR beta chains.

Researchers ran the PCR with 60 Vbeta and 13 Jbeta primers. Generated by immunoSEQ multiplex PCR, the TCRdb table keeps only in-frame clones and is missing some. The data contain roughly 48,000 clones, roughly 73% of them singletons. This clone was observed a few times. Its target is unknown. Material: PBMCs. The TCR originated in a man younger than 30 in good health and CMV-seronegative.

CDR3 sequence reads: CATQSSGTGGYGYTF. In nucleotides, the CDR3 is TGTGCCACTCAATCGTCCGGGACAGGGGGCTATGGCTACACCTTC. The chain carries TRBV6-5 and TRBJ1-2, with 11 bases identical to TRBD1. Germline V lookup: CDR1 MNHEY, CDR2 SVGAGI. J lost 4 bases, V lost 10 bases, and 11 bases had no gene match. The CDR3 runs 15 residues.